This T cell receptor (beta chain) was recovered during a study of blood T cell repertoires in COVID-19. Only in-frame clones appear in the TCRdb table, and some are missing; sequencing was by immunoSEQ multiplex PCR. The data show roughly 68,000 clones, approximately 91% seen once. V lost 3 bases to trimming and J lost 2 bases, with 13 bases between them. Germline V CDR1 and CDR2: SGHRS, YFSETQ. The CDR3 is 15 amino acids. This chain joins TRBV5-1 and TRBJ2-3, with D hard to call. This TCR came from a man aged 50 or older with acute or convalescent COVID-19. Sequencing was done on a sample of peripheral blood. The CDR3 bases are TGCGCCAGCAGCTCCTCAATAGCCCCCACAGATACGCAGTATTTT. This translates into CASSSSIAPTDTQYF.